The 12 T cell receptor beta chains presented below share a single source sample, sequenced in a study of shared clonotypes between healthy human individuals. Sequencing was performed with immunoSEQ multiplex PCR; in TCRdb, only in-frame clones are kept and a portion is missing. The sample has some 690,000 clones, roughly 88% seen once. Sequencing input: memory CD8+ T cells from PBMCs. The subset is: CD45RO+ cells pooled with CCR7-negative TemRA cells. The source is a man younger than 35 in good health. Some clones in this sample may be carry-over from other donors' samples.

The chain couples TRBV5-1 to TRBJ1-2; a possible D gene is TRBD1 (5 bases). The CDR3 has 15 amino acids. Per germline, CDR1 SGHRS and CDR2 YFSETQ. Trimming removed 3 bases at V and 8 bases at J, with 20 bases between. The CDR3 spells CASSSTRGLYNGYTF. The DNA for the CDR3 is TGCGCCAGCAGCTCTACGAGGGGCCTCTACAACGGCTACACCTTC. The whole variable domain, filled in from reference TRBV5-1 and TRBJ1-2, reads KAGVTQTPRYLIKTRGQQVTLSCSPISGHRSVSWYQQTPGQGLQFLFEYFSETQRNKGNFPGRFSGRQFSNSRSEMNVSTLELGDSALYLCASSSTRGLYNGYTFGSGTRLTVV.

The CDR3, as DNA: TGTGCCAGCACCCTGAGATTATCCACCGGGGAGCTGTTTTTT. Encoded protein: CASTLRLSTGELFF. The V call is TRBV7-2, the J call TRBJ2-2, with no clear D. The germline V and J ends were trimmed by 7 bases and 4 bases, with 13 bases remaining between them. The germline V gene encodes CDR1 SGHTA and CDR2 FQGNSA. The CDR3 is 14 residues long.

The CDR3 DNA sequence: TGTGCCAGCAGTGAACGGACTAGCGGGATTGGGGAGAATGAGCAGTTCTTC. Encoded protein: CASSERTSGIGENEQFF. The chain employs TRBV2 and TRBJ2-1, with TRBD2 matching 12 bases. Looked up from germline, CDR1 is SNHLY and CDR2 is FYNNEI. The CDR3 is 17 amino acids. Unmatched junction bases numbered 9, after V lost 2 bases and J lost 7 bases.

This clone was counted a single time. V gene TRBV2 combines with J gene TRBJ2-3; 8 bases fit TRBD1. The CDR3 spans 16 residues. V gave up 6 bases and J gave up 0 bases; unmatched junction bases: 8. CDR1 and CDR2 (germline): SNHLY, FYNNEI. CDR3 coding DNA: TGTGCCAGCAGCCACTACCGGGACAGGAGCACAGATACGCAGTATTTT. This codes for CASSHYRDRSTDTQYF.

The chain is built from TRBV7-9 and TRBJ2-7; no reliable D call. The CDR3 runs 14 residues. Germline V gene lookup returns CDR1 SEHNR and CDR2 FQNEAQ (reference sequence). Trimming shortened V by 2 bases and J by 6 bases, and 14 bases separated the two germline ends. The CDR3 region has the DNA TGTGCCAGCAGCTTACTGGGTTCCTTCTTCGAGCAGTACTTC. Amino acids: CASSLLGSFFEQYF.

This clone was counted between two and nine times. The rearrangement uses TRBV30 and TRBJ1-1; D is ambiguous. Germline lookup yields CDR1 GTSNPN and CDR2 SVGIG (reference sequence). V was trimmed by 2 bases and J by 7 bases, leaving 8 bases between them. The CDR3 is 11 residues long. CDR3 sequence reads: CAWSRQVEAFF. CDR3 sequence (DNA): TGTGCCTGGAGTCGGCAGGTTGAAGCTTTCTTT.

V is TRBV19 and J is TRBJ1-4; TRBD1 matches 7 bases. Per germline, CDR1 LNHDA and CDR2 SQIVND (reference sequence). V lost 7 bases and J lost 3; bases outside the gene matches: 2. The CDR3 runs to 13 residues. As DNA, the CDR3 is TGTGCCAGTACAGGGGGACCTAATGAAAAACTGTTTTTT. It is translated as CASTGGPNEKLFF.

The rearrangement joins TRBV7-2 to TRBJ2-1; D may be TRBD2 (5 bases). The V end was cut by 1 base, the J end by 7 bases, with 17 bases between. This CDR3 contains 16 residues. The germline gives CDR1 SGHTA, CDR2 FQGNSA. The CDR3 DNA follows: TGTGCCAGCAGCTTAGGTGTAACAGCGGTGAGTAATGAGCAGTTCTTC. This codes for CASSLGVTAVSNEQFF.

V gene TRBV15 combines with J gene TRBJ2-5; D is ambiguous. V gave up 5 bases and J gave up 2 bases, with 18 bases separating them. Germline CDR1 is LNHNV and CDR2 is YYDKDF (reference sequence). This CDR3 spans 16 amino acids. The CDR3 sequence is CATSSLRETEQETQYF. The CDR3 nucleotides read TGTGCCACCAGCTCACTCCGAGAGACGGAACAAGAGACCCAGTACTTC.

The DNA for the CDR3 is TGTGCCAGCAGTACCCCCCCGGGACAGGGACAAGAGACCCAGTACTTC. Encoded protein: CASSTPPGQGQETQYF. The rearrangement uses TRBV28 and TRBJ2-5; 9 bases are shared with TRBD1. This CDR3 comprises 16 residues. V lost 5 bases and J lost 2; bases outside the gene matches: 9. The V gene's germline CDR1 is MDHEN and CDR2 SYDVKM.

The chain combines TRBV2 with TRBJ1-1, with unresolved D. Germline CDR1 reads SNHLY; CDR2 reads FYNNEI. This CDR3 spans 14 amino acids. The V gene lost 6 bases and the J gene lost 0 bases, with 11 bases spanning the gap. The CDR3: CASSNGRLNTEAFF. CDR3 DNA: TGTGCCAGCAGCAACGGTCGTCTGAACACTGAAGCTTTCTTT.

Concerning this clone itself: The same CDR3 arises from other DNA sequences in this sample as well. This rearrangement joins TRBV7-9 to TRBJ2-3, with D tentatively TRBD2 (5 bases). The V end was cut by 5 bases, the J end by 0 bases, with 12 bases between. The CDR3 is 15 residues long. Looked up from germline, CDR1 is SEHNR and CDR2 is FQNEAQ (reference sequence). The DNA of the CDR3 is TGTGCCAGCAGCCCCCCCGGGATAAGCACAGATACGCAGTATTTT. Translation gives CASSPPGISTDTQYF.